A selection of T cell receptor beta chains follows, all from one sample in a study of blood T cell repertoires in COVID-19. Only in-frame clones appear in the TCRdb table, and some are missing; sequencing was by immunoSEQ multiplex PCR. The sample has under 80,000 clones, 70% to 90% seen once. The specimen sequenced was peripheral blood. Receptors were obtained from a woman of 80 years or more with active COVID-19. Each CDR3 is given with its conserved first and last residue. The size field is filled for only some rows; it gives once, few, many or a size class.

j_gene,abundance,v_gene,CDR3aa
TRBJ2-3,-,TRBV7-3,CASSPRAGDTQYF
TRBJ1-1,-,TRBV23-1,CASSQLPRGNTEAFF
TRBJ2-2,-,TRBV28,CASSLGLANGGELFF
TRBJ2-7,-,TRBV6-5,CASRWTSGDGEQYF
TRBJ2-3,few,TRBV7-2,CASSLLAGGPDTQYF
TRBJ2-3,-,TRBV5-4,CASSPSGRRTDTQYF
TRBJ1-2,-,TRBV7-2,CASSPGQGVVYGYTF
TRBJ1-1,-,TRBV28,CASRSGQGANTEAFF
TRBJ2-7,-,TRBV7-2,CASSLLGYQGGSYEQYF
TRBJ2-3,few,TRBV6-5,CASSYSSGRSTDTQYF
TRBJ2-7,-,TRBV3-1/TRBV3-2,CASSQGPPPASYEQYF
TRBJ2-7,-,TRBV27,CASSFSTGSYEQYF
TRBJ2-7,-,TRBV24-1,CACQGGPSYEQYF
TRBJ1-5,-,TRBV3-1/TRBV3-2,CASSQDHFSNQPQHF
TRBJ2-1,-,TRBV19,CASSDLAGAVNEQFF
TRBJ2-7,-,TRBV28,CASIGSLREQYF
TRBJ1-5,-,TRBV28,CASRGGSNSNQPQHF
TRBJ2-7,once,TRBV5-1,CASSRGADYEQYF
TRBJ2-3,-,TRBV20-1,CSASDRGQADTQYF
TRBJ1-5,-,TRBV18,CASSPLGGWNNQPQHF
TRBJ1-6,-,TRBV18,CASSPRPVEGNSPLHF
TRBJ2-1,-,TRBV28,CASSLSGRAHEQFF
TRBJ1-3,-,TRBV7-8,CASSLTTASGNTIYF
TRBJ2-2,-,TRBV24-1,CAIEHRGRTGELFF
TRBJ1-5,-,TRBV12-3/TRBV12-4,CASSLIDQPQHF
TRBJ2-1,once,TRBV6-2/TRBV6-3,CASSRLAGQPYNEQFF
TRBJ2-3,-,TRBV5-4,CASTRGTSGSSTDTQYF
TRBJ2-1,-,TRBV27,CASREHYNEQFF
TRBJ2-4,-,TRBV7-2,CASSLRGLIGGPGTVQYF
TRBJ1-3,-,TRBV28,CASRQGGFSGNTIYF
TRBJ2-3,-,TRBV4-3,CASSQDRQDTQYF
TRBJ2-7,-,TRBV19,CASSILSGGEQYF
-,-,TRBV5-1,CASSLMGLTTTGELFF
TRBJ2-7,-,TRBV9,CASSPTGVHEQYF
TRBJ2-3,-,TRBV18,CASSPKRVAADTQYF
TRBJ2-1,few,TRBV6-1,CASSDWGRASYNEQFF
TRBJ2-1,few,TRBV29-1,CSVDQTGDNEQFF
TRBJ1-1,-,TRBV5-1,CASSLKPGQSTNTEAFF
TRBJ2-7,-,TRBV7-2,CASSTRTRPEQYF
TRBJ2-4,-,TRBV6-9,CASSPKRGLGKNIQYF
TRBJ1-3,-,TRBV4-2,CASSTGMRTIYF
TRBJ2-3,few,TRBV9,CASSVGAGADTQYF
TRBJ2-1,-,TRBV19,CAISGEGHEQFF
TRBJ1-3,-,TRBV18,CASSQGQANSGNTIYF
TRBJ2-7,-,TRBV7-9,CASSNYGTGTSYEQYF
TRBJ2-5,-,TRBV7-3,CASSPSRGETQYF
TRBJ2-1,-,TRBV28,CASIIPGLASYEQFF
TRBJ2-1,-,TRBV12-5,CASGLYPGAGGPNEQFF
TRBJ2-3,-,TRBV7-2,CASSFTGTLNTQYF
TRBJ2-7,few,TRBV7-9,CASSSSTSGPYEQYF
TRBJ2-4,-,TRBV21-1,CASSGKEGWTGRMVPAKNIQYF
TRBJ2-1,-,TRBV27,CASSVLGTGSFFDEQFF
TRBJ2-2,once,TRBV6-6,CASSYGRWKNTGELFF
TRBJ2-3,-,TRBV5-1,CASSLGSATSTDTQYF
TRBJ2-3,-,TRBV9,CASSLQGRPLTDTQYF
TRBJ1-1,-,TRBV6-2/TRBV6-3,CASSYPPTGGGTEAFF
TRBJ2-1,-,TRBV5-4,CASNLLPGQVGGEQFF